The clone carrying this T cell receptor (beta chain) appeared a few times. These data come from a study of blood T cells in healthy people across ages. Roughly 9.2 milliliters of peripheral blood were drawn from each donor into EDTA-treated tubes. Primed by a sample-barcoded 5' primer and a J-beta primer mix, a second PCR proceeded for 7 to 11 cycles. Template switching added a 12-random-nucleotide identifier to every cDNA molecule. TCRdb reanalysed the 5' RACE reads using MiXCR and keeps one entry per CDR3 protein. The sample shows roughly 1,100,000 distinct CDR3 sequences, approximately 26% of them seen only once. V was cut by 4 bases and J by 5 bases, with 24 bases left in between. Germline V gene sequence: CDR1 MNHNS, CDR2 SASEGT. The length of the CDR3 is 17 residues. This same sample was also part of a study on T cells of mothers and their children. As reported in that work: During the second PCR, the M1S primer introduced sample barcodes along with 2-4 random nucleotides.

Sequencing used blood. This TCR was sampled from a girl aged 2-9 years in good health. This chain connects TRBV6-1 to TRBJ2-7; no reliable D call. The CDR3 sequence is CASSGRPALLHPNEQYF. The CDR3, as DNA: TGTGCCAGCAGTGGTCGGCCAGCATTACTACACCCCAACGAGCAGTACTTC.